Below, one T cell receptor beta chain is given with its context. The data originate from a study of T-cell reconstitution after alpha-beta-depleted transplantation in children. This sample's TCRbeta library carried unique molecular identifier barcodes. Each CDR3 protein gets one entry after TCRdb re-called the PCR reads with MiXCR. The sample contains more than 450,000 distinct CDR3 sequences, about 16% of which appear only once. Sequencing was performed on PBMCs from the stem cell graft donor, taken from the stem cell graft. The source of this sequence is a human donor who donated a stem cell graft to a child with acute lymphoblastic leukemia.

The CDR3 bases are TGTGCCAGTAGTTTCGGACTTATATACAATGAGCAGTTCTTC. It is translated as CASSFGLIYNEQFF. V usage is TRBV19 and J usage is TRBJ2-1; a possible D gene is TRBD2 (5 bases). The CDR3 is made up of 14 amino acids. V shed 5 bases and J shed 4 bases, with 12 bases lying between them. CDR1 LNHDA and CDR2 SQIVND come from the germline V gene (reference sequence).